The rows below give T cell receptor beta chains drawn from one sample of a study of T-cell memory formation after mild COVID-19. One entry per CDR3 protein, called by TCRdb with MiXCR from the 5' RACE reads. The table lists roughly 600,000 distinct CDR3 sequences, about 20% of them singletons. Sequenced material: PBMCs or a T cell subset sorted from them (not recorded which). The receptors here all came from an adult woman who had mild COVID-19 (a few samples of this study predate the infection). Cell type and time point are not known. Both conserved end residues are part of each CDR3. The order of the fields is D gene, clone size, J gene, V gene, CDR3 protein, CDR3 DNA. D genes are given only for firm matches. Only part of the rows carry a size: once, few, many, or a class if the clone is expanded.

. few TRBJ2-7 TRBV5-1 CASSLVASVSSYEQYF TGCGCCAGCAGCTTGGTGGCTTCGGTTAGCTCCTACGAGCAGTACTTC
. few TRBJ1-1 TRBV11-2 CASSSGWGAQNTEAFF TGTGCCAGCAGCTCAGGGTGGGGGGCCCAGAACACTGAAGCTTTCTTT
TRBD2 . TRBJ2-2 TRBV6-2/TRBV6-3 CASIRMAGGRGELFF TGTGCCAGCATACGAATGGCGGGAGGTCGCGGGGAGCTGTTTTTT
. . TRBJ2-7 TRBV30 CAWSTTTQGEQYF TGTGCCTGGAGTACAACCACCCAGGGAGAGCAGTACTTC
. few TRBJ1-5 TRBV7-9 CASSLYGERNQPQHF TGTGCCAGCAGCCTTTACGGGGAGCGCAATCAGCCCCAGCATTTT
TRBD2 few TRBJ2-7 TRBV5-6 CASSFGSGRLVYEQYF TGTGCCAGTTCCTTCGGAAGCGGGAGGTTAGTGTACGAGCAGTACTTC
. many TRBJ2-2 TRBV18 CASSPVANTGELFF TGTGCCAGCTCACCTGTAGCGAACACCGGGGAGCTGTTTTTT
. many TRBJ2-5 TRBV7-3 CASSQGGQETQYF TGTGCCAGCAGTCAGGGAGGCCAAGAGACCCAGTACTTC
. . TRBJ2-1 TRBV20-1 CSASSLVRLGEQFF TGCAGTGCTAGTAGCCTAGTACGTTTGGGGGAGCAGTTCTTC
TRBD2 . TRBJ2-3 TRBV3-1 CASSQDWAGGLATQYF TGTGCCAGCAGCCAAGATTGGGCGGGGGGTCTGGCTACGCAGTATTTT
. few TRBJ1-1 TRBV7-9 CASSFNRVLNTEAFF TGTGCCAGCAGCTTTAACAGGGTTTTGAACACTGAAGCTTTCTTT
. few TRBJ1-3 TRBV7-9 CASTVGGNTIYF TGTGCCAGCACCGTAGGTGGTAACACCATATATTTT
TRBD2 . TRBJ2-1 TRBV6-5 CASSLASGRADEQFF TGTGCCAGCAGTCTCGCTAGCGGGAGGGCCGATGAGCAGTTCTTC
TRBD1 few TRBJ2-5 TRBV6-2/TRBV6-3 CASSYISRDRGSRLGETQYF TGTGCCAGCAGTTACATCTCCCGGGACAGGGGTTCGAGGTTGGGAGAGACCCAGTACTTC
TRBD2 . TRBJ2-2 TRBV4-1 CASSSPGLDTGELFF TGCGCCAGCAGCTCGCCGGGACTAGACACCGGGGAGCTGTTTTTT
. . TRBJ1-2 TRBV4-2 CASSQDPTNSYGYTF TGTGCCAGCAGCCAAGATCCCACGAACAGCTATGGCTACACCTTC
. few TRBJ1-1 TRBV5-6 CASTRGGRNTEAFF TGTGCCAGCACCCGAGGGGGAAGGAACACTGAAGCTTTCTTT
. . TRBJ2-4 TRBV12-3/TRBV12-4 CATGTSENIQYF TGTGCCACCGGGACATCCGAAAACATTCAGTACTTC
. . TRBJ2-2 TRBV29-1 CSVGTTNTGELFF TGCAGCGTCGGGACCACGAACACCGGGGAGCTGTTTTTT
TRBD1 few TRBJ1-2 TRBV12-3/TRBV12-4 CASLIIGTGDNYGYTF TGTGCCAGCCTCATTATTGGGACAGGAGATAACTATGGCTACACCTTC
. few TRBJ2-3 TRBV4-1 CASSRPGDTQYF TGCGCCAGCAGCCGCCCTGGAGATACGCAGTATTTT
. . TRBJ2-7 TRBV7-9 CASTDGPTGAYEQYF TGTGCCAGCACCGACGGGCCAACTGGCGCCTACGAGCAGTACTTC
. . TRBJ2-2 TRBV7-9 CAPSFGGITGELFF TGTGCCCCCTCGTTTGGAGGAATCACCGGGGAGCTGTTTTTT
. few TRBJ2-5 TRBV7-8 CASSFRRPQETQYF TGTGCCAGCAGCTTCCGAAGACCCCAAGAGACCCAGTACTTC